This T cell receptor (beta chain) was obtained from a study of control samples from healthy donors and cancer patients. CDR1 and CDR2 from the germline V gene are MNHEY and SMNVEV (reference sequence). This CDR3 is built from 15 residues. V dropped 1 base and J dropped 5 bases, with 11 bases sitting between them. Assay: immunoSEQ multiplex PCR; the TCRdb copy retains only in-frame clones and omits some. The table has fewer than 300,000 clones, about four fifths seen once. The TCR comes from a woman aged 55-69 years with lung cancer. The V call is TRBV27, the J call TRBJ2-2; D is possibly TRBD1 (6 bases). The sequenced material came from PBMCs. The CDR3 DNA sequence: TGTGCCAGCAGTTTATACAGGGTAGGAACCGGGGAGCTGTTTTTT. Its translation is CASSLYRVGTGELFF.